Below, 27 T cell receptor beta chains from the same sample are listed, as sequenced in a study of identical twins. TCRdb ran MiXCR on the 5' RACE reads and lists one entry per CDR3 protein. The sample shows about 220,000 distinct CDR3 sequences, approximately 9% of them seen only once. The sample taken for sequencing was memory (CD45RO+) T cells sorted from blood. All receptors come from a young woman in good health.

In this sample, this clonotype turned up a few times. V usage is TRBV5-1 and J usage is TRBJ1-5, with no clear D. Germline loops: CDR1 SGHRS, CDR2 YFSETQ. V dropped 0 bases and J dropped 2 bases, with 6 bases sitting between them. This CDR3 spans 14 amino acids. The CDR3 sequence is CASSLEGGNQPQHF. The DNA of the CDR3 is TGCGCCAGCAGCTTGGAGGGAGGCAATCAGCCCCAGCATTTT.

The V gene is TRBV7-7, the J gene TRBJ2-5; TRBD2 matches 7 bases. The CDR3 consists of 16 residues. CDR1 SSHAT and CDR2 FNYEAQ come from the germline V gene (reference sequence). The J segment lost 2 bases and the V segment lost 3 bases, leaving 9 bases of the junction unmatched. The CDR3 sequence is CASSFRAGEGQETQYF. The CDR3 DNA reads TGTGCCAGCAGCTTTAGGGCGGGAGAGGGACAAGAGACCCAGTACTTC.

The chain has TRBV5-6 and TRBJ2-1; 7 bases match TRBD2. V dropped 0 bases and J dropped 6; count of bases not matched to a gene: 3. Germline values: CDR1 SGHDT, CDR2 YYEEEE. The CDR3 is made up of 14 amino acids. In nucleotides, the CDR3 is TGTGCCAGCAGCTTGGCCCTAGCGGTCAATGAGCAGTTCTTC. This codes for CASSLALAVNEQFF.

This clonotype appeared many times. This chain's CDR3 is CASEREGQTEAFF. The CDR3 DNA follows: TGTGCCAGCGAGAGAGAGGGGCAGACTGAAGCTTTCTTT. The chain couples TRBV2 to TRBJ1-1; tentative D call: TRBD1 (5 bases). CDR1 is SNHLY, CDR2 FYNNEI, per germline. Trimming removed 8 bases at V and 5 bases at J, with 15 bases between. The length of the CDR3 is 13 residues.

This clonotype turned up a few times. This chain uses TRBV11-1 with TRBJ2-1, with 10 bases lining up with TRBD2. The germline V gene has CDR1 SGHAT and CDR2 FQDESV (reference sequence). Unmatched junction bases numbered 7, after V lost 2 bases and J lost 3 bases. CDR3 length equals 17 residues. CDR3 bases: TGTGCCAGCAGCTTATCTGCAGCGGGGGGGGTCTACAATGAGCAGTTCTTC. Amino acids: CASSLSAAGGVYNEQFF. Complete variable domain (other parts from reference TRBV11-1 and TRBJ2-1): EAEVAQSPRYKITEKSQAVAFWCDPISGHATLYWYRQILGQGPELLVQFQDESVVDDSQLPKDRFSAERLKGVDSTLKIQPAELGDSAMYLCASSLSAAGGVYNEQFFGPGTRLTVL.

The rearrangement joins TRBV7-9 to TRBJ2-7, with 7 bases identical to TRBD1. The CDR3 has 15 residues. CDR1 SEHNR and CDR2 FQNEAQ come from the germline V gene (reference sequence). V dropped 4 bases and J dropped 0; count of bases not matched to a gene: 6. The CDR3 loop is CASSSSGQHSYEQYF. CDR3 bases: TGTGCCAGCAGCTCATCGGGACAGCACTCCTACGAGCAGTACTTC.

The V gene is TRBV28, the J gene TRBJ2-1, with 10 nucleotides matching TRBD1. The CDR3 sequence is 15 residues long. V lost 6 bases and J lost 6; bases outside the gene matches: 8. Looked up from germline, CDR1 is MDHEN and CDR2 is SYDVKM. The CDR3 nucleotides are TGTGCCAGCAGCAGAGGGACAGGGGTATCCAATGAGCAGTTCTTC. It specifies CASSRGTGVSNEQFF.

This clonotype was seen more than once but under ten times. The chain uses TRBV3-1 and TRBJ1-3, with a possible D match to TRBD1 (5 bases). CDR1 LGHDT and CDR2 YNNKEL come from the germline V gene (reference sequence). The CDR3 has 16 amino acids. Trimming removed 0 bases at V and 0 bases at J, with 9 bases between. CDR3 in amino acids: CASSQEGGGSGNTIYF. The CDR3 DNA reads as TGTGCCAGCAGCCAAGAAGGTGGGGGCTCTGGAAACACCATATATTTT.

The rearrangement links TRBV20-1 to TRBJ2-1; 9 nucleotides agree with TRBD1. The CDR3 has 14 residues. From germline, CDR1 is DFQATT and CDR2 SNEGSKA (reference sequence). Trimming removed 4 bases from V and 1 base from J; junction bases left unmatched: 2. CDR3 in amino acids: CSAMGQGSYNEQFF. In DNA form, the CDR3 reads TGCAGTGCTATGGGACAGGGATCCTACAATGAGCAGTTCTTC.

Only a few counts were recorded for this clonotype. The chain recombines TRBV7-2 with TRBJ2-4; 7 positions agree with TRBD1. CDR1 and CDR2 (germline): SGHTA, FQGNSA. V was pared by 0 bases and J by 14 bases, with 7 bases of the junction left unmatched. The CDR3 runs 13 residues. DNA for the CDR3: TGTGCCAGCAGCTTAGCCCGACAGGGTGAGGAGTACTTC. It translates to CASSLARQGEEYF.

Many counts were recorded for this clonotype. J is TRBJ2-3 and V is TRBV5-4; 7 bases are shared with TRBD2. The CDR3 is 15 amino acids. Germline CDR1 reads SGHNT; CDR2 reads YYREEE (reference sequence). Trimming took 1 base from V and 5 from J; bases not matched to a gene: 7. The CDR3 sequence: CASSLSLAVRDTQYF. For the CDR3, the DNA is TGTGCCAGCAGCTTGAGTCTAGCGGTACGAGATACGCAGTATTTT.

This clonotype was seen ten or more times. V usage is TRBV6-1 and J usage is TRBJ1-2; D is ambiguous. The germline V gene has CDR1 MNHNS and CDR2 SASEGT. With 3 bases removed from V and 4 bases from J, the gap between germline ends came to 12 bases. This CDR3 spans 14 amino acids. For the CDR3, the DNA is TGTGCCAGCAGTGACCTCGGGCTACTCTATGGCTACACCTTC. As protein: CASSDLGLLYGYTF.

This clonotype was picked up a small number of times. The chain joins TRBV27 to TRBJ2-1; 8 bases align to TRBD1. Per germline, CDR1 MNHEY and CDR2 SMNVEV (reference sequence). CDR3 length equals 15 residues. Trimming at V came to 5 bases and at J to 3 bases, leaving 6 bases not matched to a gene. DNA for the CDR3: TGTGCCAGCAGTCCTAATACAGGGGGCTACAATGAGCAGTTCTTC. This encodes CASSPNTGGYNEQFF.

This clonotype came up many times. The rearrangement joins TRBV29-1 to TRBJ2-3; TRBD1 matches at 10 bases. Germline lookup yields CDR1 SQVTM and CDR2 ANQGSEA. The CDR3 consists of 13 residues. V shed 7 bases and J 3 bases; nucleotides not matched to a gene: 4. The CDR3 region has the DNA TGCAGCGGGGACAGGGGTGGAACAGATACGCAGTATTTT. Translated: CSGDRGGTDTQYF.

This clonotype was seen repeatedly, ten times or more. This chain connects TRBV10-2 to TRBJ1-1, with no clear D. CDR1 WSHSY and CDR2 SAAADI come from the germline V gene. V lost 8 bases to trimming and J lost 3 bases, with 16 bases between them. This CDR3 region has 14 residues. CDR3 amino acids: CASQRRVLDTEAFF. The CDR3 DNA follows: TGCGCCAGCCAAAGACGGGTCTTGGACACTGAAGCTTTCTTT.

This clonotype was picked up many times. The V call is TRBV7-9, the J call TRBJ2-7; tentative D call: TRBD2 (5 bases). This CDR3 has 13 amino acids. V was cut by 4 bases and J by 10 bases, with 17 bases left in between. Looked up from germline, CDR1 is SEHNR and CDR2 is FQNEAQ (reference sequence). The CDR3 region has the DNA TGTGCCAGCAGCTACAACCTAGCAGTCTCTCAGTACTTC. It is translated as CASSYNLAVSQYF.

In this sample, this clonotype turned up many times. The V and J genes are TRBV10-3 and TRBJ2-1; unclear D gene. Germline CDR1 and CDR2: ENHRY and SYGVKD. Between the trimmed V and J ends, which lost 2 bases and 6 bases, there was a span of 8 bases. This CDR3 comprises 13 residues. The CDR3 spells CAISEPPRNEQFF. CDR3 DNA sequence: TGTGCCATCAGTGAGCCGCCACGCAATGAGCAGTTCTTC.

The CDR3 region is CSATLQGIGNSPLHF. The CDR3 DNA follows: TGCAGTGCAACTCTACAGGGAATTGGTAATTCACCCCTCCACTTT. The chain recombines TRBV20-1 with TRBJ1-6; D possibly corresponds to TRBD1 (6 bases). Trimming shortened V by 6 bases and J by 6 bases, and 18 bases separated the two germline ends. The CDR3 totals 15 residues. CDR1 and CDR2 from the germline V gene are DFQATT and SNEGSKA (reference sequence).

Here the CDR3 DNA reads TGTGCCAGTAGTATAGGCTCCGGTCAGCCCCAGCATTTT. Amino acids: CASSIGSGQPQHF. This chain connects TRBV19 to TRBJ1-5; the D is unclear. V was pared by 1 base and J by 6 bases, with 7 bases between. There are 13 residues in the CDR3. From germline, CDR1 is LNHDA and CDR2 SQIVND (reference sequence).

This clonotype showed up many times. The genes are TRBV20-1 and TRBJ2-3; perhaps TRBD2 as D (5 bases). Germline V CDR1 and CDR2: DFQATT, SNEGSKA (reference sequence). This CDR3 region has 14 residues. The germline V and J ends were trimmed by 6 bases and 1 base, with 14 bases remaining between them. This chain's CDR3 is CSARAQVRTDTQYF. The CDR3 DNA sequence: TGCAGTGCGAGGGCCCAGGTCCGCACAGATACGCAGTATTTT.

Here the CDR3 reads CASSLAPGPTDTQYF. The CDR3 region has the DNA TGTGCCAGCAGCTTAGCCCCAGGCCCCACAGATACGCAGTATTTT. The V gene is TRBV11-1, the J gene TRBJ2-3, with D unresolved. Trimming took off 0 bases at V and 2 bases at J, with 9 bases between the two ends. The CDR3 runs to 15 residues. The V gene's germline CDR1 is SGHAT and CDR2 FQDESV (reference sequence).

This clonotype was counted only a few times. V gene TRBV10-3 combines with J gene TRBJ2-6; the match to TRBD1 covers 7 bases. The junction had 5 bases not matched to a gene; V was cut back by 0 bases and J by 0 bases. CDR1 ENHRY and CDR2 SYGVKD come from the germline V gene. This CDR3 contains 18 residues. The CDR3 spells CAISESRTGHSGANVLTF. CDR3 bases: TGTGCCATCAGTGAGTCCAGGACAGGCCACTCTGGGGCCAACGTCCTGACTTTC.

This chain connects TRBV30 to TRBJ2-7; no definite D call. Germline-derived CDR1 and CDR2 are GTSNPN and SVGIG (reference sequence). This CDR3 region has 11 residues. The ends were cut back, 0 bases at V and 4 bases at J, with 4 bases in the middle. CDR3 nucleotide sequence: TGTGCCTGGAGTGTGGAGTACGAGCAGTACTTC. Protein product: CAWSVEYEQYF.

This clonotype has a handful of counts. The V and J genes are TRBV20-1 and TRBJ1-2; D gene uncertain. Looked up from germline, CDR1 is DFQATT and CDR2 is SNEGSKA (reference sequence). The CDR3 spans 14 residues. Between the trimmed V and J ends, which lost 3 bases and 6 bases, there was a span of 17 bases. In nucleotides, the CDR3 is TGCAGTGCTAGTAGGCGGACCGGGAGAGATGGCTACACCTTC. Amino acid sequence: CSASRRTGRDGYTF.

The V call is TRBV7-8, the J call TRBJ2-3; a weak D match, TRBD2 (5 bases). The V end was cut by 8 bases, the J end by 1 base, with 13 bases between. The CDR3 is made up of 14 amino acids. Germline lookup yields CDR1 SGHVS and CDR2 FQNEAQ. This CDR3 is CASGTSGRTDTQYF. The CDR3 region has the DNA TGTGCCAGCGGTACGAGCGGACGCACAGATACGCAGTATTTT.

This clonotype was seen a few times. In DNA form, the CDR3 reads TGTGCCAGCAGCGTGGAAACAGGTCTAAACGTTCAAAAACTGTTTTTT. This encodes CASSVETGLNVQKLFF. This sequence joins TRBV9 and TRBJ1-4; a possible D gene is TRBD1 (5 bases). Germline CDR1 is SGDLS and CDR2 is YYNGEE. Trimming removed 2 bases from V and 9 bases from J, with 20 bases in between. The CDR3 spans 16 residues.

This clonotype occurred many times. V and J are TRBV20-1 and TRBJ1-5, with D tentatively TRBD1 (6 bases). V dropped 3 bases and J dropped 3 bases, with 15 bases sitting between them. Germline CDR1 is DFQATT and CDR2 is SNEGSKA (reference sequence). The CDR3 covers 15 residues. CDR3 sequence (DNA): TGCAGTGCTAGCATCCCAGGGGAGGCCAATCAGCCCCAGCATTTT. It specifies CSASIPGEANQPQHF.